Below are 26 T cell receptor beta chains sequenced from a single sample in a study of somatic mutations in cytotoxic T cells in rheumatoid arthritis. Libraries were prepared by immunoSEQ multiplex PCR; TCRdb keeps only in-frame clonotypes and omits some of them. The repertoire holds 20,000 or so clones, approximately 80% seen once, with about 10% in the top ten. Sequenced input: CD8+ T cells sorted from blood. The receptors originated from an adult with rheumatoid arthritis.

The chain has TRBV7-2 and TRBJ2-7; D remains unclear. This CDR3 has 14 residues. The V end lost 1 base, the J end lost 2 bases, and 9 bases lay between the germline ends. Per the germline V gene, CDR1 is SGHTA and CDR2 is FQGNSA. CDR3 DNA: TGTGCCAGCAGCTTAGGTATAGGCCCCTACGAGCAGTACTTC. Translating it yields CASSLGIGPYEQYF.

CDR3 sequence reads: CASSLVGAGEVVGDTQYF. Here the CDR3 DNA reads TGTGCCAGCAGCTTGGTCGGGGCAGGGGAAGTAGTAGGGGATACGCAGTATTTT. J is TRBJ2-3 and V is TRBV5-5, with D perhaps TRBD1 (6 bases). Germline V gene sequence: CDR1 SGHKS, CDR2 YYEKEE (reference sequence). V lost 0 bases and J 6 bases, leaving 23 bases between the germline ends. CDR3 length equals 18 residues.

V gene TRBV29-1 combines with J gene TRBJ1-2, with D tentatively TRBD1 (5 bases). Germline-derived CDR1 and CDR2 are SQVTM and ANQGSEA. V was pared by 3 bases and J by 1 base, with 9 bases between. The CDR3 runs to 13 residues. This CDR3 reads CSVETDGNYGYTF. The CDR3 bases are TGCAGCGTTGAGACAGATGGTAACTATGGCTACACCTTC.

The rearrangement links TRBV9 to TRBJ1-1; the match to TRBD1 covers 10 bases. V was pared by 0 bases and J by 7 bases, with 6 bases of the junction left unmatched. CDR3 size: 15 residues. Germline CDR1 SGDLS, CDR2 YYNGEE. CDR3 in DNA: TGTGCCAGCAGCGTAGGACAGGGGGCCGGAGTTGAAGCTTTCTTT. Translated: CASSVGQGAGVEAFF. The full variable domain, in which reference TRBV9 and TRBJ1-1 provide the parts outside the CDR3, is DSGVTQTPKHLITATGQRVTLRCSPRSGDLSVYWYQQSLDQGLQFLIQYYNGEERAKGNILERFSAQQFPDLHSELNLSSLELGDSALYFCASSVGQGAGVEAFFGQGTRLTVV.

V is TRBV7-9 and J is TRBJ2-7, with TRBD2 identical over 8 bases. V dropped 1 base and J dropped 7; count of bases not matched to a gene: 18. Germline lookup yields CDR1 SEHNR and CDR2 FQNEAQ (reference sequence). This CDR3 comprises 18 residues. DNA of the CDR3: TGTGCCAGCAGCTTAGGGGAGGCTAGCGGGTCCCCGGGATGGGAGCAGTACTTC. It yields the protein CASSLGEASGSPGWEQYF.

This chain connects TRBV18 to TRBJ1-1; 8 bases agree with TRBD1. The V and J ends lost 2 bases and 4 bases, in that order; junction bases with no gene match: 6. This CDR3 has 15 residues. From germline, CDR1 is KGHSH and CDR2 LQKENI. The CDR3 loop reads CASSPVRDRTTEAFF. The CDR3 region has the DNA TGTGCCAGCTCACCAGTTCGGGACAGGACCACTGAAGCTTTCTTT. The whole variable domain, remainder taken from reference TRBV18 and TRBJ1-1, is NAGVMQNPRHLVRRRGQEARLRCSPMKGHSHVYWYRQLPEEGLKFMVYLQKENIIDESGMPKERFSAEFPKEGPSILRIQQVVRGDSAAYFCASSPVRDRTTEAFFGQGTRLTVV.

J is TRBJ1-2 and V is TRBV27; perhaps TRBD1 as D (5 bases). V lost 3 bases and J lost 2, with 7 bases in between. Per germline, CDR1 MNHEY and CDR2 SMNVEV (reference sequence). This CDR3 comprises 13 residues. The CDR3 nucleotides are TGTGCCAGCAGTTTTCAGGGCAACTATGGCTACACCTTC. Its translation is CASSFQGNYGYTF.

This clone is a singleton in its sample. The chain uses TRBV6-6 and TRBJ2-1; the D is unclear. V was clipped by 4 bases and J by 0 bases, with 10 bases between them. The CDR3 has 15 amino acids. CDR1 and CDR2 from the germline V gene are MNHNY and SVGAGI (reference sequence). CDR3 DNA: TGTGCCAGCAGTTTGGACGAGAGCTCCTACAATGAGCAGTTCTTC. It yields the protein CASSLDESSYNEQFF.

The J gene is TRBJ2-1, the V gene TRBV4-1, with 7 bases lining up with TRBD1. The germline V gene has CDR1 MGHRA and CDR2 YSYEKL. Unmatched junction bases numbered 3, after V lost 1 base and J lost 3 bases. The CDR3 runs 15 residues. The CDR3 reads CASSQGQGHYNEQFF. The CDR3 region has the DNA TGCGCCAGCAGCCAAGGACAGGGACACTACAATGAGCAGTTCTTC.

V and J are TRBV29-1 and TRBJ1-2; D possibly corresponds to TRBD1 (5 bases). Trimming pared 2 bases from V and 8 bases from J, leaving 15 bases between. The germline gives CDR1 SQVTM, CDR2 ANQGSEA. The CDR3 has 13 residues. CDR3 DNA: TGCAGCGTTGAATTTCCTGGGACGCCCGGCTACACCTTC. Translating gives CSVEFPGTPGYTF.

V usage is TRBV4-3 and J usage is TRBJ2-7; 9 bases are shared with TRBD1. The CDR3 contains 14 residues. J lost 2 bases, V lost 3 bases, and 2 bases had no gene match. Germline CDR1 LGHNA, CDR2 YSLEER. The CDR3 nucleotides read TGCGCCAGCAGCCAGGGGACAGGGACCTACGAGCAGTACTTC. Protein sequence: CASSQGTGTYEQYF.

This clone was found once. The rearrangement links TRBV27 to TRBJ2-2; D unclear. V was shortened by 6 bases and J by 4 bases, with 6 bases between the two germline ends. This CDR3 has 12 residues. Per germline, CDR1 MNHEY and CDR2 SMNVEV (reference sequence). For the CDR3, the DNA is TGTGCCAGCAGCGACTTCACCGGGGAGCTGTTTTTT. Its translation is CASSDFTGELFF.

This clone was seen a few times. This specimen includes other DNA sequences encoding the same CDR3. V usage is TRBV7-6 and J usage is TRBJ2-3; D unresolved. Germline assignment: CDR1 SGHVS and CDR2 FNYEAQ. The CDR3 length is 12 residues. V dropped 8 bases and J dropped 6 bases, with 12 bases sitting between them. CDR3 nucleotide sequence: TGTGCCAGCGGATCCCTGGGGGATACGCAGTATTTT. It translates to CASGSLGDTQYF.

The genes are TRBV27 and TRBJ2-7; D remains unclear. The CDR3 covers 13 residues. Germline CDR1 and CDR2: MNHEY and SMNVEV (reference sequence). V was shortened by 4 bases and J by 4 bases, with 11 bases between the two germline ends. This chain's CDR3 is CASSSLRRYEQYF. The CDR3 nucleotides read TGTGCCAGCAGTTCGCTTCGACGGTACGAGCAGTACTTC.

The chain recombines TRBV29-1 with TRBJ2-3; 7 nucleotides match TRBD2. The V gene end was trimmed by 7 bases and the J gene end by 3 bases; junction bases not matched to a gene: 19. Germline V gene lookup returns CDR1 SQVTM and CDR2 ANQGSEA. The CDR3 spans 17 residues. In DNA form, the CDR3 reads TGCAGCGCCGTACGGGTCGGGGTAGCGGGTGAGACAGATACGCAGTATTTT. Amino acid sequence: CSAVRVGVAGETDTQYF.

The chain's CDR3 is CASSIGRDTNSPLHF. The CDR3 DNA reads as TGTGCCAGTAGTATAGGGAGGGATACTAATTCACCCCTCCACTTT. This chain uses TRBV19 with TRBJ1-6; D unclear. Germline V gene sequence: CDR1 LNHDA, CDR2 SQIVND (reference sequence). Trimming cost V 1 base and J 6 bases, with 10 bases left between them. The CDR3 totals 15 residues.

V usage is TRBV25-1 and J usage is TRBJ1-2; 8 nucleotides agree with TRBD1. Germline V lookup: CDR1 MGHDK, CDR2 SYGVNS. CDR3 length: 16 amino acids. The J segment lost 3 bases and the V segment lost 1 base, leaving 7 bases of the junction unmatched. The DNA for the CDR3 is TGTGCCAGCAGTGAATGGGGACAGGAGAATCACTATGGCTACACCTTC. Translating gives CASSEWGQENHYGYTF.

The chain combines TRBV5-4 with TRBJ2-7; D perhaps matches TRBD2 (6 bases). CDR3 length: 17 amino acids. V was clipped by 4 bases and J by 7 bases, with 27 bases between them. Looked up from germline, CDR1 is SGHNT and CDR2 is YYREEE (reference sequence). Here the CDR3 DNA reads TGTGCCAGCAGCCCCGCCCCCTTGTCTCCGGGACTTCTGGAGCAGTACTTC. The encoded protein is CASSPAPLSPGLLEQYF. The complete variable domain, with remaining parts taken from reference TRBV5-4 and TRBJ2-7, reads ETGVTQSPTHLIKTRGQQVTLRCSSQSGHNTVSWYQQALGQGPQFIFQYYREEENGRGNFPPRFSGLQFPNYSSELNVNALELDDSALYLCASSPAPLSPGLLEQYFGPGTRLTVT.

In its sample, this clone was seen once. This chain links TRBV5-1 with TRBJ1-6; 7 bases line up with TRBD1. Germline lookup yields CDR1 SGHRS and CDR2 YFSETQ. Trimming took 3 bases from V and 2 from J; bases not matched to a gene: 5. CDR3 size: 16 residues. The CDR3 protein is CASSWADRAYNSPLHF. The CDR3 coding sequence is TGCGCCAGCAGCTGGGCCGACAGGGCCTATAATTCACCCCTCCACTTT.

V gene TRBV6-1 combines with J gene TRBJ1-2; 8 positions match TRBD1. CDR1 is MNHNS, CDR2 SASEGT, per germline. The CDR3 covers 15 residues. V lost 7 bases, J lost 4 bases, and 11 bases stayed unmatched. The CDR3: CASIAYHGTGYGYTF. As DNA, the CDR3 is TGTGCCAGCATAGCGTACCATGGGACAGGCTATGGCTACACCTTC.

The J gene is TRBJ2-1, the V gene TRBV11-3, with 9 bases aligning to TRBD2. Germline V lookup: CDR1 SGHNT, CDR2 YENEEA. The CDR3 extends over 14 amino acids. V shed 5 bases, J shed 2 bases, and the junction held 1 base outside the gene matches. The CDR3, as DNA: TGTGCCAGCAGCCGACTAGCGGCCTACAATGAGCAGTTCTTC. Translation: CASSRLAAYNEQFF.

The genes are TRBV19 and TRBJ2-7; D unresolved. The CDR3 has 13 residues. Germline V lookup: CDR1 LNHDA, CDR2 SQIVND (reference sequence). The V and J ends lost 2 bases and 3 bases respectively, with 8 bases between them. CDR3 residues: CASSITPSYEQYF. The CDR3 region has the DNA TGTGCCAGTAGTATAACCCCCAGCTACGAGCAGTACTTC.

The chain combines TRBV4-2 with TRBJ1-4; the D is unclear. Between the trimmed V and J ends, which lost 0 bases and 4 bases, there was a span of 12 bases. This CDR3 spans 16 amino acids. The V gene's germline CDR1 is LGHNA and CDR2 YNFKEQ. The CDR3 sequence: CASSQDWADRNEKLFF. The CDR3 coding sequence is TGTGCCAGCAGCCAAGATTGGGCCGATCGTAATGAAAAACTGTTTTTT.

This chain uses TRBV7-9 with TRBJ1-4; TRBD1 might be the D (6 bases). The germline V and J ends were trimmed by 5 bases and 7 bases, with 20 bases remaining between them. The CDR3 extends over 16 amino acids. Per the germline V gene, CDR1 is SEHNR and CDR2 is FQNEAQ (reference sequence). Here the CDR3 reads CASSIPKGGRGEKLFF. CDR3 bases: TGTGCCAGCAGCATACCAAAAGGGGGTAGAGGTGAAAAACTGTTTTTT.

The chain combines TRBV7-9 with TRBJ1-1; weak D call: TRBD1 (6 bases). Germline CDR1 and CDR2: SEHNR and FQNEAQ (reference sequence). V shed 5 bases and J shed 8 bases, with 15 bases lying between them. The CDR3 covers 13 residues. In DNA, the CDR3 is TGTGCCAGCAGCCAGACCGTCGACAGGGAAGCTTTCTTT. Translation: CASSQTVDREAFF.

A single count supports this clone. V and J are TRBV6-4 and TRBJ1-2; D possibly corresponds to TRBD1 (5 bases). The CDR3 extends over 15 amino acids. CDR1 and CDR2 (germline): MRHNA, SNTAGT. Trimming removed 0 bases at V and 3 bases at J, with 11 bases between. The CDR3 loop reads CASSDSEGEYYGYTF. The CDR3 nucleotides are TGTGCCAGCAGTGACTCTGAAGGGGAGTACTATGGCTACACCTTC.